This TCR beta chain was captured by sequencing in a study of T cell repertoires in cytomegalovirus infection. Study-level information: Public TCR beta signatures indicated both CMV infection and matching HLA type. Study findings and constraints: HLA-C-restricted CMV-specific TCR beta clonotypes prevailed in the ex vivo response. Totalled public TCR beta family frequency picked out people who carried CMV plus the relevant HLA.

This CDR3 comprises 16 residues. Trimming removed 3 bases from V and 2 bases from J; junction bases left unmatched: 6. Looked up from germline, CDR1 is SGHAT and CDR2 is FQNNGV. The sample holds many counts of this clonotype. What it binds is unknown. Via MiXCR, TCRdb re-called the reads, giving one row per CDR3 protein. In the table there are under 250,000 distinct CDR3 sequences, over 9% of which are singletons. This chain connects TRBV11-2 to TRBJ1-4, with TRBD1 identical over 7 bases. The clonotype was recovered from a human donor in good health (CMV status not recorded). Some clones in this sample may be carry-over from other donors' samples. The specimen was PBMCs. The CDR3 protein is CASSFGTDHTNEKLFF. The CDR3 DNA reads as TGTGCCAGCAGCTTTGGGACAGACCACACTAATGAAAAACTGTTTTTT.